This is a list of T cell receptor beta chains from one sample in a study of radiotherapy plus CTLA-4 blockade in lung cancer. Clones were sequenced by immunoSEQ multiplex PCR, and TCRdb holds only the in-frame ones, with some missing. The profile covers 85,000 to 90,000 clones, with roughly 78% appearing a single time and over 11% taken by the ten largest. Source: peripheral blood, taken from a patient treated with radiotherapy plus ipilimumab. Receptor source: a human donor with non-small cell lung cancer that progressed on radiotherapy plus ipilimumab. CDR3s include the opening cysteine and the closing phenylalanine or tryptophan. D genes are given only for firm matches. Clone size appears in some rows only: once, few, many, or a class for an expanded clone.

V gene	clone size	J gene	D gene	CDR3 DNA	CDR3 protein
TRBV7-2	.	TRBJ1-2	TRBD1	TGTGCCAGCAGCCCGGGACAGGGGGCAATCTATGGCTACACCTTC	CASSPGQGAIYGYTF
TRBV30	.	TRBJ1-2	.	TGTGCCTGGGTGGCGGCTGGGGGGGGAGGTGGCTACACCTTC	CAWVAAGGGGGYTF
TRBV19	.	TRBJ2-3	.	TGTGCCAGTGGAGTTGGGGGGACAGATACGCAGTATTTT	CASGVGGTDTQYF
TRBV15	.	TRBJ2-7	.	TGTGCCACCAGCACCCTTGGGACGGGGTACGAGCAGTACTTC	CATSTLGTGYEQYF
TRBV11-3	.	TRBJ1-5	TRBD1	TGTGCCAGCAGCTTACGGACAGGGATGGGGAATCAGCCCCAGCATTTT	CASSLRTGMGNQPQHF
TRBV6-5	once	TRBJ2-5	.	TGTGCCAGCAGCAATCCTAGGGAGACCCAGTACTTC	CASSNPRETQYF
TRBV5-1	.	TRBJ1-1	.	TGCGCCAGCAGCTCCGCAGCCGGGACGGGGACTGAAGCTTTCTTT	CASSSAAGTGTEAFF
TRBV13	.	TRBJ2-3	TRBD1	TGTGCCAGCAGCCCTACCACCTTCGGACAGGGCCCAGATACGCAGTATTTT	CASSPTTFGQGPDTQYF
TRBV7-3	.	TRBJ2-7	.	TGTGCCAGCAGCCGGGGACCGACGAACGAGCAGTACTTC	CASSRGPTNEQYF
TRBV5-5	.	TRBJ2-2	.	TGTGCCAGCAGCCTATCTTCGGCCGGGGAGCTGTTTTTT	CASSLSSAGELFF
TRBV7-2	few	TRBJ1-1	.	TGTGCCAGCAGCTTAGTTCCAGGGAACACTGAAGCTTTCTTT	CASSLVPGNTEAFF
TRBV15	.	TRBJ2-3	.	TGTGCCACCAGCAGGACCAGGGGTAGCGGCACAGATACGCAGTATTTT	CATSRTRGSGTDTQYF
TRBV7-2	.	TRBJ2-7	TRBD1	TGTGCCAGCAGCTTAAAAGGGACAGGGGTCTACGAGCAGTACTTC	CASSLKGTGVYEQYF
TRBV12-5	.	TRBJ1-1	.	TGTGCTAGTGGTGCAGGGGTGGGCACTGAAGCTTTCTTT	CASGAGVGTEAFF
TRBV11-2	.	TRBJ2-6	.	TGTGCCAGCAGCTTCGGGGTCTCTGGGGCCAACGTCCTGACTTTC	CASSFGVSGANVLTF
TRBV2	.	TRBJ2-7	TRBD2	TGTGCCAGCAGGGAAACTGGACTAGAATCGTCCGAGCAGTACTTC	CASRETGLESSEQYF
TRBV6-6	.	TRBJ2-1	.	TGTGCCAGCAGTTACGGGGGGTTTTCGGACAATGAGCAGTTCTTC	CASSYGGFSDNEQFF
TRBV7-2	.	TRBJ2-3	.	TGTGCCAGCAGCCCGAGGGTGTCAGATACGCAGTATTTT	CASSPRVSDTQYF
TRBV7-8	.	TRBJ2-7	.	TGTGCCAGCAGCTTAGAAGAGGAACTGAATATCTTCCCCTCCTACGAGCAGTACTTC	CASSLEEELNIFPSYEQYF
TRBV5-1	.	TRBJ2-3	.	TGCGCCAGCAGCCCCGACAGGAGCACAGATACGCAGTATTTT	CASSPDRSTDTQYF
TRBV18	.	TRBJ1-1	.	TGTGCCAGCTTTGAAGGGATAGACACTGAAGCTTTCTTT	CASFEGIDTEAFF
TRBV28	once	TRBJ1-2	.	TGTGCCAGCAGCTTAGACCTGAGCACACGGGCTGGCTACACCTTC	CASSLDLSTRAGYTF
TRBV6-1	.	TRBJ2-2	.	TGTGCCAGCAGATCCATCTTGGCTGGGGAGCTGTTTTTT	CASRSILAGELFF
TRBV7-2	.	TRBJ2-2	TRBD1	TGTGCCAGCAGCGGACAGGCGAACACCGGGGAGCTGTTTTTT	CASSGQANTGELFF
TRBV19	.	TRBJ1-2	.	TGTGCCAGTAGTCCTCTCGGATCACCTAACTATGGCTACACCTTC	CASSPLGSPNYGYTF
TRBV27	.	TRBJ2-1	TRBD2	TGTGCCAGTACGACTAGCGGGACTTACAATGAGCAGTTCTTC	CASTTSGTYNEQFF
TRBV7-9	.	TRBJ2-1	TRBD2	TGTGCCAGCAGCCCGACTAGCGGGGGGTACAATGAGCAGTTCTTC	CASSPTSGGYNEQFF
TRBV6-5	.	TRBJ1-1	.	TGTGCCAGCAGCGCAGGTGCTGAAGCTTTCTTT	CASSAGAEAFF
TRBV6-5	.	TRBJ1-2	.	TGTGCCAGCAGTAGGTCTGCAGGGCGGTACTATGGCTACACCTTC	CASSRSAGRYYGYTF
TRBV4-1	once	TRBJ2-3	TRBD2	TGCGCCAGCAGCCAAGATTATGCGGGGGGCCCCACAGATACGCAGTATTTT	CASSQDYAGGPTDTQYF
TRBV7-3	once	TRBJ2-5	.	TGTGCCAGCAGCTCCCCGATAGGTGGGAGCGACCAAGAGACCCAGTACTTC	CASSSPIGGSDQETQYF
TRBV7-9	.	TRBJ1-2	.	TGTGCCAGCAGTAAGAATTCAAGGGGAGAAGAAAATGGCTACACCTTC	CASSKNSRGEENGYTF
TRBV4-1	.	TRBJ2-1	TRBD2	TGCGCCAGCAGCCGACGACTAGCGATGAGAAACAATGAGCAGTTCTTC	CASSRRLAMRNNEQFF
TRBV27	.	TRBJ2-7	.	TGTGCCAGCAGTTCGTACAGGGAACCCTACTCCTACGAGCAGTACTTC	CASSSYREPYSYEQYF
TRBV5-5	.	TRBJ2-1	TRBD1	TGTGCCAGCAGCTTGGGTCAGGGGGCCTCCTACAATGAGCAGTTCTTC	CASSLGQGASYNEQFF
TRBV5-1	.	TRBJ2-7	TRBD2	TGCGCCAGCAGCTTGGAGGCTAGCGGAAGGTACGAGCAGTACTTC	CASSLEASGRYEQYF
TRBV28	.	TRBJ2-1	.	TGTGCCAGCAGTTGGGGACTCCCCCGAGACGGGCAGTTCTTC	CASSWGLPRDGQFF
TRBV6-5	.	TRBJ1-6	.	TGTGCCGTCCGACAGGCGGATAATTCACCCCTCCACTTT	CAVRQADNSPLHF
TRBV29-1	once	TRBJ2-2	.	TGCAGCGTTGACAATGCTGGGTCGCGAGCCACCGGGGAGCTGTTTTTT	CSVDNAGSRATGELFF
TRBV15	.	TRBJ2-6	TRBD1	TGTGCCACCAGCAGGCATAGGGGGCTCACCAATTCCGGGGCCAACGTCCTGACTTTC	CATSRHRGLTNSGANVLTF
TRBV7-2	.	TRBJ2-1	TRBD1	TGTGCCAGCAGCGCGCCGGGACAGGGGGCGAGAGGCAATGAGCAGTTCTTC	CASSAPGQGARGNEQFF
TRBV9	.	TRBJ2-5	TRBD1	TGTGCCAGCAGCGTAGAAGGGGGACAGTACCAAGAGACCCAGTACTTC	CASSVEGGQYQETQYF
TRBV4-2	once	TRBJ2-5	TRBD1	TGTGCCAGCAGCCTATCTAGGACAGGGGACCACCAAGAGACCCAGTACTTC	CASSLSRTGDHQETQYF
TRBV7-9	few	TRBJ1-3	.	TGTGCTTGGCAATGGGGCTCTGGAAACACCATATATTTT	CAWQWGSGNTIYF
TRBV5-6	medium-sized	TRBJ1-2	.	TGTGCCAGCAGCTTGGACGACAGTGAAAGAGAGGTGTTC	CASSLDDSEREVF
TRBV27	.	TRBJ1-2	TRBD1	TGTGCCAGCAGTCCGCTATCTGCGACAGGGGCGGTTTATGGCTACACCTTC	CASSPLSATGAVYGYTF
TRBV4-3	.	TRBJ2-7	.	TGCGCCAGCAGCGCAGGGGGGGGGACAGAGGCTTACGAGCAGTACTTC	CASSAGGGTEAYEQYF
TRBV19	.	TRBJ2-6	.	TGTGCCAGTAGTATCCTGTCCGTTCCTAATACCCTCTCTGGGGTCAACGTCCTGACTTTC	CASSILSVPNTLSGVNVLTF
TRBV27	once	TRBJ1-5	TRBD1	TGTGCCAGCAGTTGGGACAGGGCTCAGCCCCAGCATTTT	CASSWDRAQPQHF
TRBV6-1	.	TRBJ1-5	.	TGTGCCAGCAGACCACAGGGAAATAGCAATCAGCCCCAGCATTTT	CASRPQGNSNQPQHF
TRBV28	.	TRBJ2-3	TRBD2	TGTGCCAGCAGTCTTTCGGGACTAGCAAATATGCAGTATTTT	CASSLSGLANMQYF
TRBV7-6	.	TRBJ2-2	.	TGTGCCAGCAGCCCCGGGGGCAACACCGGGGAGCTGTTTTTT	CASSPGGNTGELFF
TRBV9	.	TRBJ2-3	TRBD1	TGTGCCAGCAGTAGCCGACAGGGCAGCACAGATACGCAGTATTTT	CASSSRQGSTDTQYF
TRBV18	.	TRBJ1-5	.	TGTGCCAGCTCACCCTCGAACAGGGTAGGCCAGCCCCAGCATTTT	CASSPSNRVGQPQHF
TRBV5-5	.	TRBJ1-4	TRBD1	TGTGCCAGCAGCGTGACAGGGGGTGCAACTAATGAAAAACTGTTTTTT	CASSVTGGATNEKLFF
TRBV7-2	.	TRBJ2-3	.	TGTGCCAGCAGCCCGGGGGCTAGGTGGGATACGCAGTATTTT	CASSPGARWDTQYF